This TCR beta chain was found in a study of T-cell reconstitution after alpha-beta-depleted transplantation in children. This clonotype was seen a few times. The authors prepared the TCRbeta library with unique molecular identifiers. Using its own MiXCR run on the PCR reads, TCRdb lists one record per CDR3 protein. The sample holds about 640,000 distinct CDR3 sequences; roughly 15% are singletons and the top ten take approximately 1%. The V end was cut by 0 bases, the J end by 4 bases, with 15 bases between. The CDR3 consists of 16 residues. Germline V gene data show CDR1 as SGHVS and CDR2 as FNYEAQ. The sequencing used PBMCs from the stem cell graft donor, collected from the stem cell graft. This clonotype was obtained from a human donor who donated a stem cell graft to a child with acute myeloid leukemia. The J gene is TRBJ1-1, the V gene TRBV7-6; D ambiguous. CDR3 DNA: TGTGCCAGCAGCTTAGCTATTGCGAACATGGGCACTGAAGCTTTCTTT. Translating it yields CASSLAIANMGTEAFF.